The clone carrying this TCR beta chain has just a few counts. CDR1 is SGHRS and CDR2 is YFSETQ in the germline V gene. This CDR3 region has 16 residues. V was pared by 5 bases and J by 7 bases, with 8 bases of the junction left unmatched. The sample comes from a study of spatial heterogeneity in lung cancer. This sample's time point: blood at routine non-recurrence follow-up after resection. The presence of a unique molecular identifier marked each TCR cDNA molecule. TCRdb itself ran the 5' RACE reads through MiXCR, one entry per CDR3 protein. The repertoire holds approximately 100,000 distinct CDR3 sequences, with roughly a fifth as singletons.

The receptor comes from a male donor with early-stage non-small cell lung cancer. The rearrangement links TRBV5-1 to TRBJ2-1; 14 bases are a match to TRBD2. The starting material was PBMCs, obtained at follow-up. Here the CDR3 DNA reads TGCGCCAGCAGAAGGGGACTAGCGGGAGATGGGAATGAGCAGTTCTTC. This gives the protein CASRRGLAGDGNEQFF.